Shown below are 24 T cell receptor beta chains from a single sample sequenced in a study of monozygotic twins with inflammatory bowel disease. TCRdb reworked the 5' RACE reads into one entry per CDR3 protein, no DNA. This table holds about 380,000 distinct CDR3 sequences. Specimen: blood. Receptors were obtained from a human donor with ulcerative colitis or Crohn's disease, or a healthy co-twin of an affected twin (not recorded which).

The J gene is TRBJ2-1, the V gene TRBV4-3; the TRBD2 assignment by TCRdb is unverifiable without DNA. CDR3 length: 19 amino acids. The germline CDR1 and CDR2 sequences are LGHNA and YSLEER. The CDR3 region is CASSQDPPVTSGGYNEQFF.

The V call is TRBV6-6, the J call TRBJ2-4. The CDR3 is made up of 14 amino acids. Germline values: CDR1 MNHNY, CDR2 SVGAGI (reference sequence). CDR3 protein: CASSYLTSWDIQYF.

This chain connects TRBV19 to TRBJ2-7; as DNA is missing, the TRBD1 call by TCRdb cannot be tested. This CDR3 has 14 amino acids. Germline loops: CDR1 LNHDA, CDR2 SQIVND (reference sequence). CDR3: CASRQGAGFYEQYF.

The chain joins TRBV3-1 to TRBJ2-7. The length of the CDR3 is 12 residues. In germline, CDR1 is LGHDT, CDR2 YNNKEL (reference sequence). CDR3 sequence: CASSQVVYEQYF.

V gene TRBV7-8 combines with J gene TRBJ1-1. CDR1 and CDR2 from the germline V gene are SGHVS and FQNEAQ. The CDR3 is 12 amino acids. The CDR3 protein is CASSPRYTEAFF.

The rearrangement uses TRBV19 and TRBJ1-1. The germline CDR1 and CDR2 sequences are LNHDA and SQIVND (reference sequence). The CDR3 is 15 residues long. The CDR3 sequence is CASSISISLPSEAFF.

The chain has TRBV4-3 and TRBJ2-7; the TCRdb D gene call, TRBD1, has no DNA to confirm it. CDR3 length: 16 amino acids. Germline assignment: CDR1 LGHNA and CDR2 YSLEER. CDR3 protein: CASSQVSRGQGHEQYF.

The chain recombines TRBV20-1 with TRBJ1-5. Germline V CDR1 and CDR2: DFQATT, SNEGSKA (reference sequence). The CDR3 totals 15 residues. The CDR3 loop is CSARAGVYSNQPQHF.

The rearrangement links TRBV7-3 to TRBJ1-1; the TCRdb call, TRBD1, lacks DNA for checking. This CDR3 contains 13 residues. Germline V gene lookup returns CDR1 SGHTA and CDR2 FQGTGA. CDR3 region: CASSLSRATEAFF.

This chain uses TRBV12-3 or TRBV12-4 with TRBJ1-5; the D call of TRBD1 rests on TCRdb alone, since no DNA is present to check it. The CDR3 has 13 amino acids. The CDR3 region is CASSTMGGQPQHF.

The V and J genes are TRBV29-1 and TRBJ1-1. CDR1 SQVTM and CDR2 ANQGSEA come from the germline V gene. The CDR3 consists of 12 residues. The chain's CDR3 is CSALQRNTEAFF.

The rearrangement uses TRBV27 and TRBJ2-5; the TCRdb call, TRBD1, lacks DNA for checking. CDR3 length equals 16 residues. CDR1 MNHEY and CDR2 SMNVEV come from the germline V gene (reference sequence). The CDR3 region is CASSLSQDRLQETQYF.

This chain uses TRBV3-1 with TRBJ2-1. The CDR3 is 12 amino acids. Germline V gives CDR1 LGHDT, CDR2 YNNKEL (reference sequence). CDR3 amino acids: CASSHDWREQFF.

V gene TRBV3-1 combines with J gene TRBJ2-7; as DNA is missing, the TRBD1 call by TCRdb cannot be tested. CDR3 length: 14 amino acids. In germline, CDR1 is LGHDT, CDR2 YNNKEL (reference sequence). CDR3: CASSRAGQAYEQYF.

This chain's CDR3 is CASSQLAGKLQETQYF. The rearrangement links TRBV7-2 to TRBJ2-5; without DNA, the TCRdb call of TRBD2 cannot be checked. This CDR3 region has 16 residues. Germline assignment: CDR1 SGHTA and CDR2 FQGNSA.

This chain's CDR3 is CASSPDSYNEQFF. J is TRBJ2-1 and V is TRBV18; the D call of TRBD1 rests on TCRdb alone, since no DNA is present to check it. The CDR3 extends over 13 amino acids. Germline V CDR1 and CDR2: KGHSH, LQKENI.

This sequence joins TRBV18 and TRBJ2-7; lacking DNA, the TRBD2 call made by TCRdb goes unchecked. Germline assignment: CDR1 KGHSH and CDR2 LQKENI. CDR3 length: 17 residues. The chain's CDR3 is CASSPTLAGGVGYEQYF.

The rearrangement links TRBV5-1 to TRBJ2-3; the TRBD2 assignment by TCRdb is unverifiable without DNA. Germline V gives CDR1 SGHRS, CDR2 YFSETQ. The CDR3 covers 12 residues. CDR3 protein: CASRSREDTQYF.

The V and J genes are TRBV9 and TRBJ2-7; TCRdb gives TRBD1 as the D gene, but with no DNA this cannot be confirmed. This CDR3 contains 15 residues. The germline gives CDR1 SGDLS, CDR2 YYNGEE. The CDR3 protein is CASNPGQVSSYEQYF.

The chain joins TRBV6-5 to TRBJ1-2. The CDR3 is 15 residues long. Germline CDR1 and CDR2: MNHEY and SVGAGI. Here the CDR3 reads CASSYSRPNIYGYTF.

The chain couples TRBV20-1 to TRBJ1-2; the TCRdb call, TRBD1, lacks DNA for checking. Germline assignment: CDR1 DFQATT and CDR2 SNEGSKA (reference sequence). The CDR3 consists of 12 residues. The CDR3 protein is CSATTGDYGYTF.

The CDR3 sequence: CASSLEPGLGVLSGANVLTF. The V and J genes are TRBV7-6 and TRBJ2-6; TCRdb gives TRBD1 as the D gene, but with no DNA this cannot be confirmed. The germline V gene has CDR1 SGHVS and CDR2 FNYEAQ. CDR3 length equals 20 residues.

The chain's CDR3 is CASSLGGSLPNEQFF. The rearrangement uses TRBV12-3 or TRBV12-4 and TRBJ2-1; TCRdb's D call, TRBD2, is unchecked because there is no DNA. The CDR3 has 15 residues.

The V gene is TRBV25-1, the J gene TRBJ1-4. Germline lookup yields CDR1 MGHDK and CDR2 SYGVNS. The CDR3 spans 16 residues. The CDR3 reads CASSGGPVATNEKLFF.